This T cell receptor (beta chain) was observed in a study of T-cell reconstitution after alpha-beta-depleted transplantation in children. Findings of the study overall: At one year after transplant, newly produced T cells mostly accounted for T-cell counts and diversity. Recipient T cells and thymic progenitors that survived were the source of the high TCRbeta diversity seen at day 60 in some patients. Expanded clones from the graft, numbering several hundred, reportedly supplied alpha-beta T cells about two months after transplant.

The TCRbeta library incorporated unique molecular identifiers. Each CDR3 protein is one row after TCRdb ran MiXCR on the PCR reads. The sample lists just over 950,000 distinct CDR3 sequences, about 29% occurring once. Germline-derived CDR1 and CDR2 are MDHEN and SYDVKM. With 5 bases removed from V and 4 bases from J, the gap between germline ends came to 14 bases. There are 14 residues in the CDR3. For this clonotype: Its antigen is unknown.

The chain joins TRBV28 to TRBJ2-5; D remains unclear. The sample in question was PBMCs, mostly from graft donor cells, obtained 360 days after TCRalphabeta/CD19-depleted stem cell transplant. This clonotype was sampled from a boy less than two years old who had a stem cell transplant for SCID, so the T cells may come from the graft donor. This CDR3 reads CASSILSVRETQYF. The CDR3 DNA follows: TGTGCCAGCAGTATTCTTTCCGTCAGAGAGACCCAGTACTTC.